These 6 T cell receptor beta chains were sequenced from one sample in a study of post-analysis software for immune sequencing data. Regarding the study as a whole: There were a few TRBV segments more frequent in patients than controls, and TRBV5-6, TRBV5-1 and TRBV20-1 were among them.

The TCR beta cDNA libraries contained unique molecular identifiers. TCRdb re-analysed the PCR reads in MiXCR, keeping a single row per CDR3 protein. The table has 740,000 or so distinct CDR3 sequences, roughly 50% seen once. Their antigens are not known. Sequencing input: blood. These receptors were obtained from a girl under 18 with multiple sclerosis.

The rearrangement joins TRBV5-1 to TRBJ2-7, with TRBD1 identical over 7 bases. In germline, CDR1 is SGHRS, CDR2 YFSETQ. Germline trimming cut 5 bases from V and 0 bases from J; bases unmatched to any gene: 11. CDR3 length equals 16 residues. The CDR3 coding sequence is TGCGCCAGCAGACTATCCCCGGGACAGACCTCCTACGAGCAGTACTTC. Amino acid sequence: CASRLSPGQTSYEQYF. Drawing the rest from reference TRBV5-1 and TRBJ2-7, the complete variable domain is KAGVTQTPRYLIKTRGQQVTLSCSPISGHRSVSWYQQTPGQGLQFLFEYFSETQRNKGNFPGRFSGRQFSNSRSEMNVSTLELGDSALYLCASRLSPGQTSYEQYFGPGTRLTVT.

The chain uses TRBV20-1 and TRBJ1-5; a weak D match, TRBD1 (6 bases). Deletions cut 3 bases from V and 3 bases from J, with 18 bases between. The CDR3 spans 16 residues. Germline assignment: CDR1 DFQATT and CDR2 SNEGSKA (reference sequence). The CDR3 coding sequence is TGCAGTGCTAGCGCCAGGGGAGGAAGCGACAATCAGCCCCAGCATTTT. Translation gives CSASARGGSDNQPQHF.

The V call is TRBV29-1, the J call TRBJ2-1; maybe TRBD2 (6 bases). V gave up 7 bases and J gave up 5 bases, with 18 bases separating them. CDR1 is SQVTM and CDR2 is ANQGSEA in the germline V gene. This CDR3 has 14 residues. The CDR3 spells CSGLEPPGNNEQFF. CDR3 nucleotide sequence: TGCAGCGGACTAGAGCCCCCTGGGAACAATGAGCAGTTCTTC.

V gene TRBV7-9 combines with J gene TRBJ2-5; tentative D call: TRBD2 (5 bases). The CDR3 contains 17 residues. Germline CDR1 and CDR2: SEHNR and FQNEAQ (reference sequence). The ends were cut back, 2 bases at V and 2 bases at J, with 18 bases in the middle. CDR3 residues: CASSLLFERRLQETQYF. For the CDR3, the DNA is TGTGCCAGCAGCTTATTGTTCGAGAGGAGGTTACAAGAGACCCAGTACTTC.

Remarks on this clonotype: This may arise from a read error, as a much more abundant clone is one base away. The chain employs TRBV7-9 and TRBJ2-1; 10 bases are shared with TRBD2. CDR1 and CDR2 (germline): SEHNR, FQNEAQ (reference sequence). The length of the CDR3 is 16 residues. CDR3 loop: CTSSFSLAGSSNEQFF. In nucleotides, the CDR3 is TGTACCAGCAGCTTCTCACTAGCGGGGTCTTCCAATGAGCAGTTCTTC.

This clonotype was seen repeatedly, ten times or more. The chain couples TRBV7-9 to TRBJ2-5, with D perhaps TRBD2 (6 bases). V was cut by 7 bases and J by 1 base, with 13 bases left in between. This CDR3 spans 14 amino acids. Per germline, CDR1 SEHNR and CDR2 FQNEAQ (reference sequence). The CDR3 bases are TGTGCCAGCACCCTGGCGGGGTTCCAAGAGACCCAGTACTTC. Protein: CASTLAGFQETQYF.